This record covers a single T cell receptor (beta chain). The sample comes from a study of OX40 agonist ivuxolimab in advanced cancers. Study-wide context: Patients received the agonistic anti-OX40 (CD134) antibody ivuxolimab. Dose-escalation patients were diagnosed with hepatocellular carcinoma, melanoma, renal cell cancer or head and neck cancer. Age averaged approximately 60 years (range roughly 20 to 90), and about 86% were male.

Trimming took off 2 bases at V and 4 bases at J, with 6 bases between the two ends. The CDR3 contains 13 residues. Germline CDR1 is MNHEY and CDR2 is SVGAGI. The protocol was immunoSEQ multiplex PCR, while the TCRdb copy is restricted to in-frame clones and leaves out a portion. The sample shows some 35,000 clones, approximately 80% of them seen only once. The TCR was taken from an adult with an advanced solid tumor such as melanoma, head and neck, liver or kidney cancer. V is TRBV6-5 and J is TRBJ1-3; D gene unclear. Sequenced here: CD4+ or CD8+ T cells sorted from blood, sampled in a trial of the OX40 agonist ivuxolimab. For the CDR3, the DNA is TGTGCCAGCAGTTACATTGGGGGAAACACCATATATTTT. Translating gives CASSYIGGNTIYF.